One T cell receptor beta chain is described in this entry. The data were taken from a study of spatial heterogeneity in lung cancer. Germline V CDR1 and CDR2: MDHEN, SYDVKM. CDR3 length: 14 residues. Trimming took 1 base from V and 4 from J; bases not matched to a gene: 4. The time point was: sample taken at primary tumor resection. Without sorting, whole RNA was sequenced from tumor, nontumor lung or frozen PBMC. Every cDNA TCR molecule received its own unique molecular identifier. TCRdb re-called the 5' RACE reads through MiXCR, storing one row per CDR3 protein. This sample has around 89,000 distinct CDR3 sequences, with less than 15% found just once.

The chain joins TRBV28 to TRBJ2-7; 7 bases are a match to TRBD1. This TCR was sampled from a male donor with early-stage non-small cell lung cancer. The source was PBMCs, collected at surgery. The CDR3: CASSLYRGIYEQYF. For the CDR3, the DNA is TGTGCCAGCAGTTTATACAGGGGAATATACGAGCAGTACTTC. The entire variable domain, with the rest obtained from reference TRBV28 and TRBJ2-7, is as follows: DVKVTQSSRYLVKRTGEKVFLECVQDMDHENMFWYRQDPGLGLRLIYFSYDVKMKEKGDIPEGYSVSREKKERFSLILESASTNQTSMYLCASSLYRGIYEQYFGPGTRLTVT.